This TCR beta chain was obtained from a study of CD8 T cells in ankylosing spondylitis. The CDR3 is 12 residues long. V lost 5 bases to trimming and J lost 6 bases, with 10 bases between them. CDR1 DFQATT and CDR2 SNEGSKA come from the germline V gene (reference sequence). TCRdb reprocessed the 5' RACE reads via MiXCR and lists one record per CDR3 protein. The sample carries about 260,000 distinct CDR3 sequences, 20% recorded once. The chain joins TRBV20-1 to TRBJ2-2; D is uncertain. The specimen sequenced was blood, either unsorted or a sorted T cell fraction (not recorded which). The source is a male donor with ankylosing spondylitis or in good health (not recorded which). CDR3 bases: TGCAGTGCTTCCTCAAGGCCCGGGGAGCTGTTTTTT. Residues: CSASSRPGELFF.